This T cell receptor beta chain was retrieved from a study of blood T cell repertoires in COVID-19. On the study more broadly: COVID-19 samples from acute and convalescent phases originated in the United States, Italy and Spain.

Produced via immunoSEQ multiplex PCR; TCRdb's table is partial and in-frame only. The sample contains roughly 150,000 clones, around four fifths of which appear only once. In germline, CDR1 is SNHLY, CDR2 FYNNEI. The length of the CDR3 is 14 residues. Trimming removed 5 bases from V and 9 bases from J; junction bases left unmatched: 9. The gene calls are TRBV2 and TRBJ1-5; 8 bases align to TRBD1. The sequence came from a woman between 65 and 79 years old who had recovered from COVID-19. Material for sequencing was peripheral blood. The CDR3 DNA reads TGTGCCAGCAGTCTAGACAGGGGCGAGGCGCCCCAGCATTTT. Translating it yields CASSLDRGEAPQHF.